This TCR beta chain is drawn from a study of blood T cell repertoires in COVID-19. CDR3 length: 16 residues. Looked up from germline, CDR1 is ENHRY and CDR2 is SYGVKD. J lost 4 bases, V lost 10 bases, and 18 bases had no gene match. Exposed participants came across a COVID-19 case within 2 weeks before study entry. Only in-frame clones appear in the TCRdb table, and some are missing; sequencing was by immunoSEQ multiplex PCR. The table records about 430,000 clones, 70% to 90% of them present only once. The genes are TRBV10-3 and TRBJ2-5; 7 nucleotides line up with TRBD2. The clonotype originates from a woman younger than 35 who had been exposed to COVID-19. Sequenced material: PBMCs or T cells enriched from blood (not recorded which). CDR3 protein: CATTGSIAGGIETQYF. The CDR3 nucleotides are TGTGCCACAACGGGTTCAATTGCCGGGGGGATAGAGACCCAGTACTTC.